This T cell receptor beta chain was identified in a study of T cell changes during pregnancy in multiple sclerosis. V was pared by 3 bases and J by 12 bases, with 7 bases of the junction left unmatched. The CDR3 length is 13 residues. Per the germline V gene, CDR1 is MNHEY and CDR2 is SVGAGI. Method: immunoSEQ multiplex PCR; TCRdb's copy keeps in-frame clones and lacks some. This table has 40,000 to 50,000 clones, 91% appearing once. This chain uses TRBV6-5 with TRBJ2-1, with 8 positions matching TRBD1. This clonotype was obtained from a female donor with multiple sclerosis, enrolled in a pregnancy study. Sequencing used CD8+ T cells from peripheral blood mononuclear cells, obtained after pregnancy. The DNA of the CDR3 is TGTGCCAGCAGTTATGGACAGGGCCAGGGGCAGTTCTTC. It encodes CASSYGQGQGQFF.